This T cell receptor beta chain is from a study of sequential checkpoint blockade in melanoma. Looking at the study overall: TCRbeta immunosequencing was performed on DNA from roughly 99 pretreatment melanoma tumor samples.

TCRdb's table, derived via immunoSEQ multiplex PCR, lists solely in-frame clones and lacks some. The table lists more than 6,000 clones, roughly 21% of them singletons. Indicated treatment: randomized to nivolumab then ipilimumab (arm A) or the reverse (arm B). DNA-damaging chemotherapy had not been given to any patient beforehand. The junction had 11 bases not matched to a gene; V was cut back by 5 bases and J by 12 bases. The germline gives CDR1 LNHDA, CDR2 SQIVND (reference sequence). The CDR3 has 15 residues. The clonotype originates from a human donor with melanoma. The sample here was tumor tissue (inferred from file names), taken from a patient given nivolumab and ipilimumab in sequence. The chain is built from TRBV19 and TRBJ2-1; 12 bases align to TRBD2. The DNA of the CDR3 is TGTGCCAGTAGTCTCTCAGGACTAGCGGGATTAAGGCAGTTCTTC. It codes for CASSLSGLAGLRQFF.